These 16 T cell receptor beta chains share one sample of origin, sequenced in a study of CD8 T cells in Susac syndrome. Random-hexamer reverse transcription was applied to about 0.45 to 1 ug RNA. TCRdb ran MiXCR on the immunoSEQ multiplex PCR reads and lists one entry per CDR3 protein. This sample has some 150,000 distinct CDR3 sequences, with approximately 95% found just once. Sequenced material: CD4+ T cells from PBMCs. The receptor set was obtained from a human donor with Susac syndrome.

The chain carries TRBV25-1 and TRBJ1-1; D is undetermined. The CDR3 is 15 residues long. The ends were cut back, 2 bases at V and 1 base at J, with 11 bases in the middle. The germline V gene encodes CDR1 MGHDK and CDR2 SYGVNS. In DNA, the CDR3 is TGTGCCAGCAGTGAAACCCTGGTAGGGAACACTGAAGCTTTCTTT. It specifies CASSETLVGNTEAFF. Supplemented by reference TRBV25-1 and TRBJ1-1, the full variable domain reads EADIYQTPRYLVIGTGKKITLECSQTMGHDKMYWYQQDPGMELHLIHYSYGVNSTEKGDLSSESTVSRIRTEHFPLTLESARPSHTSQYLCASSETLVGNTEAFFGQGTRLTVV.

This clonotype was picked up one time. This chain connects TRBV29-1 to TRBJ2-1, with TRBD2 matching 7 bases. Germline-derived CDR1 and CDR2 are SQVTM and ANQGSEA. The CDR3 is made up of 15 amino acids. V lost 7 bases, J lost 0 bases, and 9 bases stayed unmatched. CDR3 sequence reads: CSAGGGMSSYNEQFF. CDR3 nucleotide sequence: TGCAGCGCTGGGGGGGGGATGAGCTCCTACAATGAGCAGTTCTTC.

The gene calls are TRBV7-9 and TRBJ2-7; a possible D gene is TRBD2 (5 bases). The CDR3 length is 15 residues. The V and J ends lost 2 bases and 0 bases respectively, with 11 bases between them. Germline CDR1 SEHNR, CDR2 FQNEAQ (reference sequence). This CDR3 is CASSLSSPGSYEQYF. CDR3 in DNA: TGTGCCAGCAGCTTATCTAGCCCGGGCTCCTACGAGCAGTACTTC.

The chain links TRBV6-2 or TRBV6-3 to TRBJ1-5; weak D call: TRBD1 (6 bases). Trimming left V 4 bases short and J 0 bases short, with 16 bases between. The germline V gene has CDR1 MNHEY and CDR2 SVGEGT. The CDR3 consists of 17 residues. The CDR3 reads CASSSAGATYSNQPQHF. CDR3 nucleotide sequence: TGTGCCAGCAGTTCCGCGGGGGCAACGTATAGCAATCAGCCCCAGCATTTT.

The chain recombines TRBV15 with TRBJ1-2; D remains ambiguous. Germline lookup yields CDR1 LNHNV and CDR2 YYDKDF (reference sequence). The germline V and J ends were trimmed by 0 bases and 6 bases, with 14 bases remaining between them. The CDR3 totals 15 residues. As DNA, the CDR3 is TGTGCCACCAGCAGAGATCTCCTCAGGCAGAATGGCTACACCTTC. Its translation: CATSRDLLRQNGYTF.

V and J are TRBV7-2 and TRBJ1-2; possible D gene TRBD1, 5 bases. The V gene lost 1 base and the J gene lost 8 bases, with 14 bases spanning the gap. The CDR3 spans 14 residues. Germline V gene sequence: CDR1 SGHTA, CDR2 FQGNSA. The CDR3 reads CASSLGGDVAGYTF. CDR3 in DNA: TGTGCCAGCAGCTTAGGAGGGGATGTGGCGGGCTACACCTTC.

The rearrangement joins TRBV20-1 to TRBJ1-2; D remains unclear. The CDR3 is 12 amino acids. Germline CDR1 is DFQATT and CDR2 is SNEGSKA (reference sequence). V was cut by 1 base and J by 4 bases, with 7 bases left in between. CDR3 coding DNA: TGCAGTGCTAGAGGCTTTGGCTATGGCTACACCTTC. Translating it yields CSARGFGYGYTF.

This chain links TRBV3-1 with TRBJ2-7; 9 bases line up with TRBD1. V lost 4 bases, J lost 5 bases, and 3 bases stayed unmatched. CDR1 is LGHDT, CDR2 YNNKEL, per germline (reference sequence). This CDR3 comprises 13 residues. The CDR3 DNA is TGTGCCAGCAGCCGACAGGGGGGGGACGAGCAGTACTTC. This encodes CASSRQGGDEQYF.

This chain uses TRBV24-1 with TRBJ2-3; 7 nucleotides align to TRBD2. Germline V gene lookup returns CDR1 KGHDR and CDR2 SFDVKD. This CDR3 has 15 amino acids. V lost 4 bases, J lost 6 bases, and 9 bases stayed unmatched. CDR3 amino acids: CATSETGTGGDTQYF. The CDR3 region has the DNA TGTGCCACCAGTGAAACCGGGACCGGGGGGGATACGCAGTATTTT.

The chain couples TRBV19 to TRBJ1-2, with TRBD1 matching 12 bases. The CDR3 runs to 18 residues. Trimming cost V 5 bases and J 4 bases; bases outside gene matches: 14. Germline lookup yields CDR1 LNHDA and CDR2 SQIVND (reference sequence). CDR3 in DNA: TGTGCCAGTAGTTTCACCGGGACAGGGGGCGTCCCCAGCTATGGCTACACCTTC. This gives the protein CASSFTGTGGVPSYGYTF.

The gene calls are TRBV3-1 and TRBJ2-7; D uncertain. The CDR3 spans 13 residues. V was shortened by 2 bases and J by 3 bases, with 8 bases between the two germline ends. The germline CDR1 and CDR2 sequences are LGHDT and YNNKEL (reference sequence). In DNA form, the CDR3 reads TGTGCCAGCAGCCAAAATCCATTCTACGAGCAGTACTTC. This encodes CASSQNPFYEQYF.

The chain joins TRBV25-1 to TRBJ2-5; TRBD2 aligns across 9 bases. CDR1 and CDR2 from the germline V gene are MGHDK and SYGVNS. There are 16 residues in the CDR3. V shed 1 base and J 1 base; nucleotides not matched to a gene: 4. DNA for the CDR3: TGTGCCAGCAGTGAATTAGCTAGCGGGGTCCAAGAGACCCAGTACTTC. Translation gives CASSELASGVQETQYF.

The genes are TRBV11-2 and TRBJ2-6; D is uncertain. The V gene's germline CDR1 is SGHAT and CDR2 FQNNGV. The CDR3 has 13 residues. The V gene lost 2 bases and the J gene lost 2 bases, with 1 base spanning the gap. The CDR3 loop reads CASSLPGANVLTF. In DNA form, the CDR3 reads TGTGCCAGCAGCTTACCTGGGGCCAACGTCCTGACTTTC. The full variable domain, its missing parts supplied by reference TRBV11-2 and TRBJ2-6, is EAGVAQSPRYKIIEKRQSVAFWCNPISGHATLYWYQQILGQGPKLLIQFQNNGVVDDSQLPKDRFSAERLKGVDSTLKIQPAKLEDSAVYLCASSLPGANVLTFGAGSRLTVL.

This chain joins TRBV20-1 and TRBJ1-4; perhaps TRBD1 as D (6 bases). The CDR3 has 13 amino acids. Germline CDR1 DFQATT, CDR2 SNEGSKA (reference sequence). This CDR3 reads CSVRDTTNEKLFF. In nucleotides, the CDR3 is TGCAGCGTCCGGGACACAACTAATGAAAAACTGTTTTTT.

V is TRBV20-1 and J is TRBJ1-6; no clear D gene. Trimming left V 6 bases short and J 10 bases short, with 19 bases between. The germline V gene encodes CDR1 DFQATT and CDR2 SNEGSKA (reference sequence). This CDR3 contains 14 residues. CDR3 in amino acids: CSAALDRFGSPLHF. CDR3 DNA: TGCAGTGCAGCGCTGGATCGCTTTGGGTCACCCCTCCACTTT.

The J gene is TRBJ1-6, the V gene TRBV5-1; D not resolved. Germline CDR1 reads SGHRS; CDR2 reads YFSETQ. The CDR3 contains 14 residues. Trimming removed 5 bases from V and 5 bases from J, with 11 bases in between. The CDR3 nucleotides are TGCGCCAGCAGTAACGTAGAAGATAATTCACCCCTCCACTTT. It encodes CASSNVEDNSPLHF.